This T cell receptor beta chain was captured by sequencing in a study of cytotoxic CD8 clonotypes in ibrutinib-treated CLL. Study-wide results and limits: On treatment, the uncommon public clonotypes contracted or remained stable.

With regard to this clone: What it binds is unknown.

Sequenced by immunoSEQ multiplex PCR; TCRdb stores in-frame clones only, minus some. In the table there are some 150,000 clones, roughly 77% of which are singletons. CDR3 length: 14 amino acids. Trimming cost V 4 bases and J 2 bases; bases outside gene matches: 3. Germline V gene lookup returns CDR1 MDHEN and CDR2 SYDVKM. This receptor was taken from a human donor with chronic lymphocytic leukemia. The J gene is TRBJ1-2, the V gene TRBV28; 8 bases agree with TRBD1. The sample was PBMCs, taken after 12 months of ibrutinib treatment. CDR3 residues: CASSSGQGNYGYTF. CDR3 nucleotides: TGTGCCAGCAGTTCTGGACAGGGAAACTATGGCTACACCTTC.